The 28 T cell receptor beta chains in this list originate from one sample, sequenced in a study of cytomegalovirus exposure and HLA in healthy donors. The PCR ran on 60 Vbeta and 13 Jbeta primers. Profiled with immunoSEQ multiplex PCR; TCRdb holds only in-frame clones, not every one. The repertoire includes approximately 190,000 clones, around 87% of them detected once, and over 1% sits in the top ten. Sequencing input: PBMCs. The receptors derive from a man aged 25 to 40 in good health and CMV-seronegative.

A single count supports this clone. CDR3 DNA: TGTGCCAGCAGTCCGAGGATAGTTGGGTATAGCAATCAGCCCCAGCATTTT. It encodes CASSPRIVGYSNQPQHF. V gene TRBV27 combines with J gene TRBJ1-5; D unresolved. The CDR3 has 17 amino acids. The V end was cut by 5 bases, the J end by 0 bases, with 17 bases between. Germline-derived CDR1 and CDR2 are MNHEY and SMNVEV (reference sequence).

This clone was observed a single time. The rearrangement joins TRBV18 to TRBJ2-1; 7 bases are shared with TRBD2. V shed 0 bases, J shed 4 bases, and the junction held 6 bases outside the gene matches. The V gene's germline CDR1 is KGHSH and CDR2 LQKENI. CDR3 length: 16 residues. The CDR3 nucleotides read TGTGCCAGCTCACCACCCGTACTAGCGAGATACAATGAGCAGTTCTTC. Encoded protein: CASSPPVLARYNEQFF.

The chain recombines TRBV21-1 with TRBJ2-3; TRBD1 reflects the table's D call only, with no check against the DNA. TRBV21-1 is a pseudogene. This CDR3 has 18 residues. CDR3 coding DNA: TGTGCCAGCAGCAATACAGGGATGAAGGGGGAAGGGGCCGATACGCAGTATTTT. This codes for CASSNTGMKGEGADTQYF.

The CDR3 bases are TGTGCCAGCAGAGCCCAGGGCAGCGGGGAGCAGTTCTTC. Its protein is CASRAQGSGEQFF. The chain combines TRBV6-5 with TRBJ2-1; D is perhaps TRBD2 (6 bases). The length of the CDR3 is 13 residues. V lost 6 bases, J lost 10 bases, and 16 bases lay in between. Germline CDR1 and CDR2: MNHEY and SVGAGI.

This chain links TRBV5-5 with TRBJ1-5, with D perhaps TRBD1 (5 bases). Deletions cut 5 bases from V and 6 bases from J, with 18 bases between. The CDR3 contains 15 residues. Germline loops: CDR1 SGHKS, CDR2 YYEKEE (reference sequence). The CDR3 is CASRQVRGFSQPQHF. CDR3 bases: TGTGCCAGCAGACAGGTTCGGGGGTTTAGTCAGCCCCAGCATTTT.

The J gene is TRBJ2-7, the V gene TRBV7-8; TRBD2 matches 12 bases. V was pared by 5 bases and J by 2 bases, with 10 bases of the junction left unmatched. The germline V gene has CDR1 SGHVS and CDR2 FQNEAQ. This CDR3 comprises 17 residues. The CDR3 coding sequence is TGTGCCAGCAGCAACCCCGGGACTAGCGGGTCCGCCTACGAGCAGTACTTC. Protein product: CASSNPGTSGSAYEQYF. The whole variable domain, remainder taken from reference TRBV7-8 and TRBJ2-7, is GAGVSQSPRYKVAKRGQDVALRCDPISGHVSLFWYQQALGQGPEFLTYFQNEAQLDKSGLPSDRFFAERPEGSVSTLKIQRTQQEDSAVYLCASSNPGTSGSAYEQYFGPGTRLTVT.

The chain couples TRBV5-4 to TRBJ1-4; D might be TRBD1 (6 bases). V lost 4 bases, J lost 5 bases, and 12 bases lay in between. The CDR3 totals 14 residues. Germline values: CDR1 SGHNT, CDR2 YYREEE (reference sequence). The CDR3 nucleotides read TGTGCCAGCAGCCCCGGGGGGGCAAATGAAAAACTGTTTTTT. It encodes CASSPGGANEKLFF.

The V gene is TRBV5-4, the J gene TRBJ2-1; maybe TRBD1 (5 bases). Trimming removed 0 bases from V and 2 bases from J, with 12 bases in between. Germline V gene lookup returns CDR1 SGHNT and CDR2 YYREEE (reference sequence). CDR3 length equals 16 residues. CDR3 amino acids: CASSLGGRAAYNEQFF. The DNA of the CDR3 is TGTGCCAGCAGCTTGGGGGGCAGGGCCGCCTACAATGAGCAGTTCTTC.

This chain uses TRBV2 with TRBJ2-7; D perhaps matches TRBD1 (5 bases). This CDR3 is 11 amino acids long. The V gene's germline CDR1 is SNHLY and CDR2 FYNNEI. Trimming took off 11 bases at V and 0 bases at J, with 8 bases between the two ends. DNA of the CDR3: TGTGCCGGGGCTCTCTCCTACGAGCAGTACTTC. It specifies CAGALSYEQYF. Supplemented by reference TRBV2 and TRBJ2-7, the full variable domain reads EPEVTQTPSHQVTQMGQEVILRCVPISNHLYFYWYRQILGQKVEFLVSFYNNEISEKSEIFDDQFSVERPDGSNFTLKIRSTKLEDSAMYFCAGALSYEQYFGPGTRLTVT.

The gene calls are TRBV7-9 and TRBJ2-1; TRBD1 matches 8 bases. The CDR3 is 16 amino acids. Germline values: CDR1 SEHNR, CDR2 FQNEAQ (reference sequence). The V segment lost 5 bases and the J segment 4 bases; nucleotides outside the gene matches: 10. Here the CDR3 DNA reads TGTGCCAGCAGCCTAGGGGACAGGAGACGGTACAATGAGCAGTTCTTC. It codes for CASSLGDRRRYNEQFF.

As for this clone: Other DNA sequences in the same sample also yield this CDR3. This chain connects TRBV6-5 to TRBJ2-7, with D maybe TRBD1 (6 bases). The V gene lost 6 bases and the J gene lost 3 bases, with 6 bases spanning the gap. The CDR3 extends over 11 amino acids. CDR1 MNHEY and CDR2 SVGAGI come from the germline V gene. The CDR3 sequence: CASSRGYEQYF. The DNA of the CDR3 is TGTGCCAGCAGCAGGGGCTACGAGCAGTACTTC.

This clone was counted only a few times. This chain links TRBV4-3 with TRBJ2-3, with TRBD2 matching over 7 bases. The CDR3 spans 16 residues. V shed 4 bases, J shed 6 bases, and the junction held 13 bases outside the gene matches. Germline CDR1 LGHNA, CDR2 YSLEER. The CDR3 DNA sequence: TGCGCCAGCAGCCGGGCTACTGCGGGGGACTCGGATACGCAGTATTTT. This encodes CASSRATAGDSDTQYF.

The rearrangement joins TRBV9 to TRBJ2-7, with D unclear. V shed 0 bases and J shed 3 bases, with 7 bases lying between them. CDR1 and CDR2 (germline): SGDLS, YYNGEE. The CDR3 consists of 13 residues. The CDR3: CASSVVPSYEQYF. Written as DNA, the CDR3 is TGTGCCAGCAGCGTAGTACCCAGCTACGAGCAGTACTTC.

This rearrangement joins TRBV11-1 to TRBJ2-5; 7 bases fit TRBD1. This CDR3 comprises 15 residues. Germline V gene lookup returns CDR1 SGHAT and CDR2 FQDESV (reference sequence). Unmatched junction bases numbered 11, after V lost 5 bases and J lost 5 bases. CDR3 sequence: CASSRRQGRKETQYF. The DNA for the CDR3 is TGTGCCAGCAGCCGTAGACAGGGAAGGAAGGAGACCCAGTACTTC.

V gene TRBV5-1 combines with J gene TRBJ2-6; D may be TRBD1 (6 bases). The CDR3 contains 18 residues. V lost 0 bases and J lost 2, with 15 bases in between. CDR1 and CDR2 (germline): SGHRS, YFSETQ. The CDR3 reads CASSLGATGWAGANVLTF. CDR3 sequence (DNA): TGCGCCAGCAGCTTGGGGGCTACAGGGTGGGCTGGGGCCAACGTCCTGACTTTC.

The chain links TRBV5-8 to TRBJ1-5; the match to TRBD1 covers 7 bases. Germline CDR1 and CDR2: SGHTS and YDEGEE. This CDR3 is 16 amino acids long. J lost 0 bases, V lost 3 bases, and 6 bases had no gene match. CDR3 bases: TGTGCCAGCAGCTCGGGACAGATGCATAGCAATCAGCCCCAGCATTTT. It specifies CASSSGQMHSNQPQHF.

The chain carries TRBV11-2 and TRBJ2-7, with TRBD2 as a possible D gene (7 bases). CDR1 and CDR2 (germline): SGHAT, FQNNGV. The CDR3 sequence is 14 residues long. Trimming shortened V by 0 bases and J by 2 bases, and 8 bases separated the two germline ends. As DNA, the CDR3 is TGTGCCAGCAGCTTAGAGGGGGGGCCCTACGAGCAGTACTTC. This gives the protein CASSLEGGPYEQYF.

This chain joins TRBV29-1 and TRBJ2-3; 8 nucleotides line up with TRBD1. CDR3 length equals 13 residues. The V segment lost 5 bases and the J segment 5 bases; nucleotides outside the gene matches: 6. Per germline, CDR1 SQVTM and CDR2 ANQGSEA. The CDR3 region is CSVRTGYKDTQYF. The CDR3 DNA reads TGCAGCGTTCGGACAGGGTATAAAGATACGCAGTATTTT.

V is TRBV6-5 and J is TRBJ1-2; the D is unclear. The germline V gene encodes CDR1 MNHEY and CDR2 SVGAGI. Trimming left V 5 bases short and J 2 bases short, with 9 bases between. There are 13 residues in the CDR3. CDR3 region: CASSITANYGYTF. Here the CDR3 DNA reads TGTGCCAGCAGTATCACAGCCAACTATGGCTACACCTTC.

CDR3 nucleotides: TGTGCCAGCAGCCGGGGGGGAAGCAATTCACCCCTCCACTTT. Protein: CASSRGGSNSPLHF. The V gene is TRBV27, the J gene TRBJ1-6, with a tentative D call TRBD1 (5 bases). This CDR3 has 14 residues. Germline V lookup: CDR1 MNHEY, CDR2 SMNVEV (reference sequence). V was pared by 6 bases and J by 7 bases, with 13 bases between.

The chain couples TRBV7-9 to TRBJ2-1; TRBD2 is a possible D gene (6 bases). The V end lost 4 bases, the J end lost 7 bases, and 23 bases lay between the germline ends. Per the germline V gene, CDR1 is SEHNR and CDR2 is FQNEAQ (reference sequence). This CDR3 is 17 amino acids long. In DNA, the CDR3 is TGTGCCAGCAGCTCGAGAGGGACCCGGGTGGAGGGAAATGAGCAGTTCTTC. It codes for CASSSRGTRVEGNEQFF.

The chain joins TRBV29-1 to TRBJ1-2; tentative D call: TRBD1 (6 bases). V was shortened by 7 bases and J by 8 bases, with 14 bases between the two germline ends. This CDR3 is built from 11 residues. Germline V CDR1 and CDR2: SQVTM, ANQGSEA. The CDR3 loop reads CSGGRGNGYTF. In DNA, the CDR3 is TGCAGCGGGGGCAGGGGTAACGGCTACACCTTC.

This sequence joins TRBV6-1 and TRBJ1-2; 7 bases are shared with TRBD1. The CDR3 is 17 amino acids. The junction had 18 bases not matched to a gene; V was cut back by 1 base and J by 10 bases. Germline CDR1 and CDR2: MNHNS and SASEGT. CDR3 in amino acids: CASSEDWTGRGRSPYTF. CDR3 sequence (DNA): TGTGCCAGCAGTGAAGATTGGACAGGAAGGGGCCGCAGTCCCTACACCTTC.

This rearrangement joins TRBV5-5 to TRBJ2-3; the match to TRBD2 covers 11 bases. The J segment lost 1 base and the V segment lost 4 bases, leaving 8 bases of the junction unmatched. Germline lookup yields CDR1 SGHKS and CDR2 YYEKEE (reference sequence). This CDR3 is 17 amino acids long. The CDR3 protein is CASSQITSGRRTDTQYF. CDR3 sequence (DNA): TGTGCCAGCAGCCAGATAACTAGCGGGAGACGCACAGATACGCAGTATTTT.

This rearrangement joins TRBV29-1 to TRBJ2-1; 11 positions agree with TRBD2. The CDR3 has 14 amino acids. From germline, CDR1 is SQVTM and CDR2 ANQGSEA. Trimming cost V 7 bases and J 3 bases; bases outside gene matches: 5. As DNA, the CDR3 is TGCAGCGGGGATAGCGGGAGGGTCTACAATGAGCAGTTCTTC. It yields the protein CSGDSGRVYNEQFF.

The chain is built from TRBV13 and TRBJ2-2, with 13 bases matching TRBD2. Looked up from germline, CDR1 is PRHDT and CDR2 is FYEKMQ (reference sequence). Trimming cost V 5 bases and J 13 bases; bases outside gene matches: 13. CDR3 length equals 16 residues. DNA for the CDR3: TGTGCCAGCAGCACGCGGACTAGCGGGAGTAGGTTGGGGCTGTTTTTT. It is translated as CASSTRTSGSRLGLFF.

The J gene is TRBJ2-7, the V gene TRBV7-9, with a weak D call TRBD2 (6 bases). This CDR3 is 14 amino acids long. V lost 5 bases and J 2 bases, leaving 13 bases between the germline ends. Germline V gene data show CDR1 as SEHNR and CDR2 as FQNEAQ (reference sequence). The CDR3 DNA follows: TGTGCCAGCAGCCCCGGGACTTTTACCTACGAGCAGTACTTC. Translating gives CASSPGTFTYEQYF.

This clone appeared a single time. This chain links TRBV11-3 with TRBJ2-1, with TRBD1 identical over 9 bases. The CDR3 has 14 amino acids. CDR1 and CDR2 (germline): SGHNT, YENEEA. The V and J ends lost 4 bases and 8 bases, in that order; junction bases with no gene match: 6. CDR3 sequence reads: CASSSPGTGYEQFF. The CDR3 nucleotides read TGTGCCAGCAGCTCCCCCGGGACAGGGTATGAGCAGTTCTTC.